This T cell receptor beta chain was identified during a study of identical twins. This clonotype was counted between two and nine times. Its specificity is not known. Template switching supplied a universal primer site; unique molecular identifiers were carried on the cDNA. TCRdb re-called the 5' RACE reads through MiXCR, storing one row per CDR3 protein. The table includes a few hundred thousand distinct CDR3 sequences, approximately 9.6% detected once. General study points: Cord blood beta clonotypes present at high abundance carried fewer insertions; no such pattern appeared in memory repertoires.

Germline V gene data show CDR1 as SQVTM and CDR2 as ANQGSEA. The CDR3 is 13 residues long. V was cut by 7 bases and J by 7 bases, with 17 bases left in between. The same sample was also used in a study of yellow fever vaccine responses in identical twins.

The chain couples TRBV29-1 to TRBJ2-1, with D maybe TRBD2 (6 bases). The sample taken for sequencing was PBMCs. This sequence was found in a woman under 30 in good health. The CDR3 sequence: CSDWPGLSNEQFF. CDR3 coding DNA: TGCAGCGACTGGCCGGGACTCTCTAATGAGCAGTTCTTC.